This T cell receptor beta chain was captured in a study of cytomegalovirus exposure and HLA in healthy donors. Primers: 60 Vbeta forward and 13 Jbeta reverse. Here immunoSEQ multiplex PCR was the method, and the copy in TCRdb shows in-frame clones only, minus some. The profile covers some 110,000 clones, with 82% appearing a single time and about 1.5% taken by the ten largest. The CDR3 has 14 amino acids. Germline V gene data show CDR1 as MNHEY and CDR2 as SMNVEV (reference sequence). J lost 5 bases, V lost 2 bases, and 5 bases had no gene match. Study conclusions and caveats: Per published accounts, TCR beta sequences correctly predicted the HLA-A and HLA-B alleles of most subjects. The majority of TCR sequences were rare, yet some public TCRs appeared in many donors.

This clone was seen just once. The target antigen is unknown. Sequencing input: PBMCs. This chain links TRBV27 with TRBJ2-5; 7 nucleotides line up with TRBD1. This clonotype was obtained from a man aged 50 to 60 in good health and CMV-seronegative. CDR3 nucleotides: TGTGCCAGCAGTTTAGAAAGGGGGCTGGAGACCCAGTACTTC. Its translation is CASSLERGLETQYF.